The 11 T cell receptor beta chains in this list originate from one sample, sequenced in a study of control samples from healthy donors and cancer patients. Using immunoSEQ multiplex PCR, the repertoire was profiled, and TCRdb retains in-frame clones only, with some absent. The table lists around 42,000 clones, about 94% of them singletons. Input material: blood. The receptor source for this set is a man in his fifties or sixties in good health.

The chain recombines TRBV7-8 with TRBJ1-5; no definite D call. CDR3 length: 16 amino acids. In germline, CDR1 is SGHVS, CDR2 FQNEAQ. V lost 5 bases and J lost 0, with 14 bases in between. The CDR3 is CASSRETGYSNQPQHF. The CDR3 DNA is TGTGCCAGCAGCCGAGAGACTGGATATAGCAATCAGCCCCAGCATTTT.

The chain recombines TRBV24-1 with TRBJ2-1; D ambiguous. CDR1 and CDR2 from the germline V gene are KGHDR and SFDVKD. V shed 0 bases and J shed 3 bases, with 8 bases lying between them. CDR3 length: 15 amino acids. The CDR3 bases are TGTGCCACCAGTGATTTGATAGCTGACTACAATGAGCAGTTCTTC. Translated, it gives CATSDLIADYNEQFF.

V gene TRBV5-4 combines with J gene TRBJ2-1; 7 bases are shared with TRBD2. Per the germline V gene, CDR1 is SGHNT and CDR2 is YYREEE (reference sequence). The CDR3 covers 14 residues. Losses at the gene ends were 4 bases for V and 1 base for J; bases not matched to a gene: 2. CDR3 sequence (DNA): TGTGCCAGCAGCCTAGCGGAGTCCTACAATGAGCAGTTCTTC. Translation gives CASSLAESYNEQFF.

The chain uses TRBV25-1 and TRBJ1-4; the D is unclear. The V gene's germline CDR1 is MGHDK and CDR2 SYGVNS. CDR3 length: 13 amino acids. V was trimmed by 0 bases and J by 8 bases, leaving 7 bases between them. The DNA for the CDR3 is TGTGCCAGCAGTGAATACAGAGAAGAAAAACTGTTTTTT. It codes for CASSEYREEKLFF.

V is TRBV3-1 (or the pseudogene TRBV3-2) and J is TRBJ1-6; weak D call: TRBD1 (5 bases). Trimming left V 5 bases short and J 15 bases short, with 17 bases between. Germline CDR1 reads LGHDT; CDR2 reads YNNKEL (reference sequence). The CDR3 consists of 13 residues. The CDR3 sequence is CASSFMGQLGLHF. The CDR3 region has the DNA TGTGCCAGCAGCTTTATGGGGCAGTTAGGCCTCCACTTT.

CDR3 coding DNA: TGTGCCAGCAGTTACTCCCGGACGGGGGCCTACGAGCAGTACTTC. Protein: CASSYSRTGAYEQYF. The chain combines TRBV6-5 with TRBJ2-7; D might be TRBD2 (6 bases). This CDR3 region has 15 residues. The germline gives CDR1 MNHEY, CDR2 SVGAGI. Trimming shortened V by 0 bases and J by 2 bases, and 11 bases separated the two germline ends.

This clone occurred once. The genes are TRBV27 and TRBJ1-2; 10 nucleotides align to TRBD1. CDR1 and CDR2 (germline): MNHEY, SMNVEV (reference sequence). Losses at the gene ends were 5 bases for V and 7 bases for J; bases not matched to a gene: 4. The CDR3 has 13 residues. CDR3 nucleotides: TGTGCCAGCAGTCGCGACAGGGGGCTTGGCTACACCTTC. It is translated as CASSRDRGLGYTF.

The V call is TRBV15, the J call TRBJ2-1, with a tentative D call TRBD2 (6 bases). V was pared by 0 bases and J by 5 bases, with 20 bases between. In germline, CDR1 is LNHNV, CDR2 YYDKDF (reference sequence). This CDR3 has 18 residues. The CDR3 loop is CATSRDLYGGNGDNEQFF. In DNA, the CDR3 is TGTGCCACCAGCAGAGATCTCTACGGAGGGAATGGGGACAATGAGCAGTTCTTC.

The rearrangement links TRBV4-1 to TRBJ1-4; 8 bases agree with TRBD1. The CDR3 loop spans 15 amino acids. V lost 1 base, J lost 4 bases, and 2 bases stayed unmatched. Per the germline V gene, CDR1 is MGHRA and CDR2 is YSYEKL. This CDR3 reads CASSQVGTGNEKLFF. The CDR3 region has the DNA TGCGCCAGCAGCCAAGTTGGGACAGGTAATGAAAAACTGTTTTTT.

The chain employs TRBV6-2 or TRBV6-3 and TRBJ2-3, with D perhaps TRBD1 (6 bases). Trimming left V 4 bases short and J 2 bases short, with 19 bases between. The CDR3 runs 17 residues. Germline V CDR1 and CDR2: MNHEY, SVGEGT. CDR3 protein: CASSSLLDGTSTDTQYF. CDR3 DNA sequence: TGTGCCAGCAGTTCCCTGCTAGACGGGACATCCACAGATACGCAGTATTTT.

V and J are TRBV2 and TRBJ1-3; possible D gene TRBD1, 6 bases. Trimming took 3 bases from V and 4 from J, leaving 10 bases between them. The CDR3 covers 14 residues. The V gene's germline CDR1 is SNHLY and CDR2 FYNNEI. As DNA, the CDR3 is TGTGCCAGCAGTGAGGGGGCGCTGGGAAACACCATATATTTT. This encodes CASSEGALGNTIYF.